The clone carrying this T cell receptor beta chain appeared a few times. The data stem from a study of cytomegalovirus exposure and HLA in healthy donors. This CDR3 contains 16 residues. V lost 0 bases and J lost 9; bases outside the gene matches: 4. Germline V lookup: CDR1 LGHNA, CDR2 YNFKEQ. A multiplex PCR was run with 60 Vbeta primers and 13 Jbeta primers. Sequenced by immunoSEQ multiplex PCR; TCRdb stores in-frame clones only, minus some. The repertoire includes roughly 98,000 clones, over 70% of them detected once, and roughly 11% sits in the top ten. The gene calls are TRBV4-2 and TRBJ1-6, with 11 bases identical to TRBD1. This receptor was obtained from a man younger than 35 in good health and CMV-seropositive. Specimen: PBMCs. The CDR3 spells CASSQETGTGGSPLHF. The CDR3 DNA reads as TGTGCCAGCAGCCAAGAAACCGGGACAGGGGGTTCACCCCTCCACTTT.